The present T cell receptor (beta chain) was sequenced within a study of cytomegalovirus exposure and HLA in healthy donors. As for the study in general: The roughly 670 first-cohort repertoires shared a platform with the 130 or so validation repertoires, as reported in a later analysis.

TCRdb keeps only in-frame clones here, not all; method: immunoSEQ multiplex PCR. The top ten hold just over 8.5% of the sample, which has over 130,000 clones, approximately 86% seen once. Germline V gene sequence: CDR1 MNHEY, CDR2 SVGAGI. The CDR3 runs 14 residues. V gave up 6 bases and J gave up 2 bases, with 12 bases separating them. The chain joins TRBV6-5 to TRBJ2-3; perhaps TRBD2 as D (5 bases). This receptor was taken from a man between 18 and 29 years old in good health and CMV-seropositive. The sample was PBMCs. The CDR3 is CASRTDGLTDTQYF. The DNA for the CDR3 is TGTGCCAGCAGGACGGACGGACTCACAGATACGCAGTATTTT.